The 23 T cell receptor beta chains below were found in one sample sequenced in a study of T cell changes during pregnancy in multiple sclerosis (dated by TCRdb to about 2019). Receptors were amplified or captured by the immunoSEQ multiplex PCR assay. Drawn from immuneACCESS, this table holds only the in-frame rearrangements with V and J called that TCRdb kept. Clones are partly lost; checked studies trace under half to an unresolved V gene and leave the rest unexplained. The sample has fewer than 35,000 clones on record, 90% of them singletons. 0.44% of the sample comes from the top ten. The source material was CD4+ T cells from peripheral blood mononuclear cells, sampled in the second trimester of pregnancy. The receptor set was obtained from a female donor in good health, enrolled as a control in a pregnancy study.

This clone was seen once. V and J are TRBV7-2 and TRBJ1-2; D may be TRBD1 (6 bases). V was shortened by 2 bases and J by 8 bases, with 12 bases between the two germline ends. Germline V gene sequence: CDR1 SGHTA, CDR2 FQGNSA. CDR3 length: 13 residues. CDR3 nucleotide sequence: TGTGCCAGCAGCTTAAGGCAGGGGAACGGCTACACCTTC. Its translation: CASSLRQGNGYTF.

The CDR3: CASSQEYGLLTEAFF. The CDR3, as DNA: TGCGCCAGCAGCCAAGAGTACGGTCTCCTCACTGAAGCTTTCTTT. V is TRBV4-3 and J is TRBJ1-1; the D is unclear. The V end was cut by 0 bases, the J end by 4 bases, with 12 bases between. CDR3 length equals 15 residues. Germline assignment: CDR1 LGHNA and CDR2 YSLEER.

The CDR3 region has the DNA TGTGCCTGGAGTGTAGCGAGCGGGAACGCAGATACGCAGTATTTT. Protein sequence: CAWSVASGNADTQYF. The genes are TRBV30 and TRBJ2-3; 7 bases align to TRBD2. This CDR3 has 15 amino acids. With V trimmed by 0 bases and J by 4 bases, 7 bases remained unmatched. Germline V gene lookup returns CDR1 GTSNPN and CDR2 SVGIG (reference sequence).

This clone was seen only once. This chain links TRBV18 with TRBJ1-3; 9 bases are shared with TRBD1. Germline V lookup: CDR1 KGHSH, CDR2 LQKENI. V shed 4 bases, J shed 0 bases, and the junction held 1 base outside the gene matches. The CDR3 is 15 amino acids. CDR3 amino acids: CASSQGQGSGNTIYF. DNA for the CDR3: TGTGCCAGCTCACAGGGACAGGGCTCTGGAAACACCATATATTTT.

This clone occurred a few times. The rearrangement uses TRBV19 and TRBJ1-5; no clear D. Germline CDR1 is LNHDA and CDR2 is SQIVND (reference sequence). This CDR3 is 15 amino acids long. Trimming stripped 7 bases from V and 0 bases from J, with 13 bases between. The CDR3 protein is CASTKESNSNQPQHF. For the CDR3, the DNA is TGTGCCAGTACGAAAGAATCTAATAGCAATCAGCCCCAGCATTTT.

The CDR3 region is CASSPGQGARLNTEAFF. CDR3 nucleotide sequence: TGTGCCAGCTCACCAGGACAGGGGGCGCGGTTGAACACTGAAGCTTTCTTT. The rearrangement uses TRBV18 and TRBJ1-1, with 11 bases aligning to TRBD1. This CDR3 is built from 17 residues. Germline CDR1 KGHSH, CDR2 LQKENI. V lost 2 bases to trimming and J lost 0 bases; unmatched junction nucleotides: 5.

This chain connects TRBV5-6 to TRBJ1-5; D is uncertain. The V gene's germline CDR1 is SGHDT and CDR2 YYEEEE. The CDR3 sequence is 14 residues long. Between the trimmed V and J ends, which lost 1 base and 1 base, there was a span of 6 bases. The CDR3 sequence: CASSLIGSNQPQHF. In nucleotides, the CDR3 is TGTGCCAGCAGCTTGATCGGGAGCAATCAGCCCCAGCATTTT.

The V call is TRBV18, the J call TRBJ1-3, with TRBD1 as a possible D gene (6 bases). The germline gives CDR1 KGHSH, CDR2 LQKENI. The germline V and J ends were trimmed by 6 bases and 2 bases, with 14 bases remaining between them. The CDR3 has 15 amino acids. The CDR3 DNA reads as TGTGCCAGCTCTCCCGTCGGGGGGCCTGGAAACACCATATATTTT. Translation: CASSPVGGPGNTIYF.

This sequence joins TRBV7-9 and TRBJ1-1, with TRBD1 as a possible D gene (6 bases). Between the trimmed V and J ends, which lost 5 bases and 5 bases, there was a span of 15 bases. Germline V gene data show CDR1 as SEHNR and CDR2 as FQNEAQ (reference sequence). The CDR3 covers 14 residues. CDR3 nucleotides: TGTGCCAGCAGCCAGACAGGAAGGGGGACTGAAGCTTTCTTT. Its protein is CASSQTGRGTEAFF.

The chain is built from TRBV10-1 and TRBJ2-2; TRBD1 might be the D (5 bases). CDR1 is WNHNN and CDR2 is SYGVQD in the germline V gene (reference sequence). V was shortened by 8 bases and J by 0 bases, with 10 bases between the two germline ends. CDR3 size: 14 residues. The CDR3 loop is CASRGQSNTGELFF. Here the CDR3 DNA reads TGCGCCAGCCGCGGACAATCGAACACCGGGGAGCTGTTTTTT.

The V and J genes are TRBV2 and TRBJ2-1, with 11 bases identical to TRBD1. Germline lookup yields CDR1 SNHLY and CDR2 FYNNEI. The CDR3 is 15 amino acids. Trimming removed 7 bases from V and 6 bases from J; junction bases left unmatched: 8. The CDR3 protein is CASTDRTGGSNEQFF. The CDR3 DNA follows: TGTGCCAGCACTGATAGGACAGGGGGCTCCAATGAGCAGTTCTTC.

V usage is TRBV5-1 and J usage is TRBJ1-1; 9 bases map to TRBD1. The germline gives CDR1 SGHRS, CDR2 YFSETQ. With 1 base clipped from V and 4 bases from J, the junction kept 2 bases outside the gene matches. The CDR3 has 14 residues. This CDR3 is CASSLTGGVTEAFF. CDR3 nucleotide sequence: TGCGCCAGCAGCTTGACAGGGGGCGTCACTGAAGCTTTCTTT.

The rearrangement links TRBV4-1 to TRBJ2-7; tentatively, D is TRBD1 (7 bases). The CDR3 consists of 15 residues. V was cut by 3 bases and J by 7 bases, with 19 bases left in between. Looked up from germline, CDR1 is MGHRA and CDR2 is YSYEKL. CDR3 bases: TGCGCCAGCAGCCAGGGGAGGACTGCCAGGGGGGAGCAGTACTTC. Translated: CASSQGRTARGEQYF.

The rearrangement links TRBV5-1 to TRBJ1-2, with TRBD1 as a possible D gene (6 bases). Per germline, CDR1 SGHRS and CDR2 YFSETQ. The length of the CDR3 is 13 residues. V dropped 3 bases and J dropped 4 bases, with 10 bases sitting between them. For the CDR3, the DNA is TGCGCCAGCAGCTCTACAGGGCGCTATGGCTACACCTTC. Its protein is CASSSTGRYGYTF.

The J gene is TRBJ2-5, the V gene TRBV29-1, with 11 bases fitting TRBD1. The CDR3 totals 15 residues. From germline, CDR1 is SQVTM and CDR2 ANQGSEA. Trimming took 5 bases from V and 4 from J; bases not matched to a gene: 9. CDR3 nucleotide sequence: TGCAGCGTTCAGAGTCCCGGGACAGGGGGAGAGACCCAGTACTTC. It is translated as CSVQSPGTGGETQYF.

The chain combines TRBV10-3 with TRBJ2-7, with 8 bases that match TRBD1. V shed 6 bases, J shed 2 bases, and the junction held 9 bases outside the gene matches. CDR1 and CDR2 from the germline V gene are ENHRY and SYGVKD. This CDR3 spans 15 amino acids. CDR3 region: CAIRPGQGLAYEQYF. The CDR3 DNA reads TGTGCCATCAGGCCCGGACAGGGACTTGCCTACGAGCAGTACTTC.

The V call is TRBV7-2, the J call TRBJ1-5, with a tentative D call TRBD1 (5 bases). Trimming removed 1 base at V and 4 bases at J, with 11 bases between. Germline-derived CDR1 and CDR2 are SGHTA and FQGNSA. The CDR3 is 15 amino acids. CDR3 nucleotide sequence: TGTGCCAGCAGCTTAGATACAGGAGGGAATCAGCCCCAGCATTTT. Protein product: CASSLDTGGNQPQHF.

The V gene is TRBV2, the J gene TRBJ2-7, with 11 bases that match TRBD2. The CDR3 runs to 15 residues. V lost 2 bases, J lost 4 bases, and 4 bases stayed unmatched. The germline V gene encodes CDR1 SNHLY and CDR2 FYNNEI. CDR3 loop: CASSERSGGAYEQYF. The CDR3, as DNA: TGTGCCAGCAGTGAACGTAGCGGGGGGGCGTACGAGCAGTACTTC.

The chain links TRBV13 to TRBJ1-4; TRBD1 aligns across 8 bases. V was clipped by 0 bases and J by 7 bases; unmatched bases: 10. The length of the CDR3 is 17 residues. Germline V CDR1 and CDR2: PRHDT, FYEKMQ (reference sequence). The CDR3 coding sequence is TGTGCCAGCAGCTTAGGTGGGTCCGGACAGGGTGGTGAAAAACTGTTTTTT. Protein product: CASSLGGSGQGGEKLFF.

This chain joins TRBV4-3 and TRBJ2-4; TRBD2 agrees at 8 bases. V gave up 11 bases and J gave up 4 bases; unmatched junction bases: 13. CDR3 length: 15 residues. Per the germline V gene, CDR1 is LGHNA and CDR2 is YSLEER. CDR3: CAGPPSAGGKNIQYF. The CDR3 DNA reads as TGCGCCGGCCCCCCCTCCGCGGGGGGTAAAAACATTCAGTACTTC.

The chain links TRBV11-2 to TRBJ1-1; D unclear. CDR3 length: 14 amino acids. Germline V gives CDR1 SGHAT, CDR2 FQNNGV. Trimming pared 0 bases from V and 4 bases from J, leaving 9 bases between. CDR3 protein: CASSLDGVGTEAFF. CDR3 nucleotide sequence: TGTGCCAGCAGCTTAGACGGGGTCGGCACTGAAGCTTTCTTT. The full variable domain, completed using reference TRBV11-2 and TRBJ1-1, is EAGVAQSPRYKIIEKRQSVAFWCNPISGHATLYWYQQILGQGPKLLIQFQNNGVVDDSQLPKDRFSAERLKGVDSTLKIQPAKLEDSAVYLCASSLDGVGTEAFFGQGTRLTVV.

The rearrangement links TRBV19 to TRBJ2-6; a possible D gene is TRBD1 (6 bases). CDR1 and CDR2 (germline): LNHDA, SQIVND (reference sequence). V lost 4 bases to trimming and J lost 0 bases, with 13 bases between them. The CDR3 consists of 17 residues. The DNA for the CDR3 is TGTGCCAGTAGTACCCGGACAGTAAACTCTGGGGCCAACGTCCTGACTTTC. Translation gives CASSTRTVNSGANVLTF.

The rearrangement joins TRBV4-3 to TRBJ1-4; tentative D call: TRBD1 (5 bases). The germline gives CDR1 LGHNA, CDR2 YSLEER. Trimming took 0 bases from V and 7 from J, leaving 12 bases between them. This CDR3 has 15 amino acids. CDR3: CASSQDTLRGEKLFF. CDR3 nucleotide sequence: TGCGCCAGCAGCCAAGATACCCTAAGGGGTGAAAAACTGTTTTTT.